This is a list of T cell receptor beta chains from one sample in a study of blood T cell repertoires in COVID-19. Using immunoSEQ multiplex PCR, the repertoire was profiled, and TCRdb retains in-frame clones only, with some absent. The sample holds around 280,000 clones; 85% to 90% are singletons and the top ten take around 10%. The specimen sequenced was peripheral blood. The receptors here all came from a woman aged 25 to 39 with COVID-19, enrolled during active disease. Each CDR3 is given with its conserved first and last residue. The D gene is left open where the match is weak. Size is stated for part of the rows, as once, few or many counts, or as a class when the clone is expanded.

j_call d_call v_call clone_size cdr3_aa cdr3_nt
TRBJ2-7 TRBD2 TRBV29-1 . CSVLAGGRAEQYF TGCAGCGTACTAGCGGGGGGGCGCGCCGAGCAGTACTTC
TRBJ2-1 TRBD2 TRBV6-6 . CAGRGGGGNEQFF TGTGCCGGGCGCGGGGGGGGAGGGAATGAGCAGTTCTTC
TRBJ1-2 TRBD1 TRBV12-3/TRBV12-4 . CATKGALRGYTF TGTGCCACCAAGGGGGCTTTACGAGGCTACACCTTC
TRBJ2-2 TRBD1 TRBV5-1 . CASSLGDRESNTGELFF TGCGCCAGCAGCTTGGGGGACAGAGAATCGAACACCGGGGAGCTGTTTTTT
TRBJ1-4 TRBD1 TRBV27 few CASSRSGTGERKLFF TGTGCCAGCAGTAGATCCGGGACAGGGGAGAGAAAACTGTTTTTT
TRBJ1-1 . TRBV6-6 . CASSPDDSRNTEAFF TGTGCCAGCAGTCCCGACGACAGTAGGAACACTGAAGCTTTCTTT
TRBJ2-5 TRBD2 TRBV10-2 . CASSEAGGLETQYF TGCGCCAGCAGTGAGGCGGGGGGTTTGGAGACCCAGTACTTC
TRBJ1-2 . TRBV2 . CASPEPGIGYTF TGTGCCAGCCCCGAACCAGGTATAGGCTACACCTTC
TRBJ2-2 . TRBV25-1 . CASSRDNYFTGELFF TGTGCCAGCAGTAGGGACAACTATTTCACCGGGGAGCTGTTTTTT
TRBJ2-5 TRBD2 TRBV30 . CAWSVRRGGLTQYF TGTGCCTGGAGTGTCCGACGGGGGGGCTTGACCCAGTACTTC
TRBJ1-5 . TRBV19 . CALGGTGGLSNQPQHF TGTGCCCTCGGGGGAACAGGAGGACTTAGCAATCAGCCCCAGCATTTT
TRBJ1-1 TRBD1 TRBV6-5 . CASSTGQGLAFF TGTGCCAGCAGTACAGGACAGGGGCTGGCTTTCTTT
TRBJ1-4 TRBD1 TRBV6-5 . CASSYLMGQSNEKLFF TGTGCCAGCAGTTATTTAATGGGACAGAGTAATGAAAAACTGTTTTTT
TRBJ1-1 . TRBV2 . CASRSTGNTEAFF TGTGCCAGCAGATCTACAGGGAACACTGAAGCTTTCTTT
TRBJ2-7 . TRBV5-6 . CASSPPGGSYEQYF TGTGCCAGCAGCCCCCCAGGGGGGTCCTACGAGCAGTACTTC
TRBJ1-2 . TRBV11-2 . CASSLGLYGYTF TGTGCCAGCAGCTTAGGTCTCTATGGCTACACCTTC
TRBJ1-5 . TRBV4-1 . CASSQDPTGMQPQHF TGCGCCAGCAGCCAAGATCCCACAGGGATGCAGCCCCAGCATTTT
TRBJ1-1 TRBD1 TRBV27 many CASRDRTGEEAFF TGTGCCAGCAGGGACCGAACAGGGGAAGAAGCTTTCTTT
TRBJ2-1 . TRBV5-6 . CASSLVLGGYNEQFF TGTGCCAGCAGCTTGGTATTAGGAGGCTACAATGAGCAGTTCTTC
TRBJ2-7 TRBD1 TRBV15 . CATSRVGQGNEQYF TGTGCCACCAGCAGAGTGGGACAGGGGAATGAGCAGTACTTC
TRBJ2-7 TRBD2 TRBV13 . CASSPRLAGGAYEQYF TGTGCCAGCAGCCCTAGACTAGCGGGGGGGGCCTACGAGCAGTACTTC
TRBJ1-2 . TRBV6-5 . CASSYRTANYGYTF TGTGCCAGCAGCTATAGGACAGCAAACTATGGCTACACCTTC
TRBJ2-1 . TRBV9 . CASSVGGLTLDEQFF TGTGCCAGCAGCGTAGGGGGACTCACGTTGGATGAGCAGTTCTTC
TRBJ2-1 . TRBV5-5 . CASSLISNEQFF TGTGCCAGCAGCTTGATCTCCAATGAGCAGTTCTTC
TRBJ1-3 TRBD1 TRBV28 . CASSPPGQGDTIYF TGTGCCAGCAGCCCCCCGGGACAGGGGGACACCATATATTTT
TRBJ2-5 . TRBV5-1 few CASSPNKGPLQETQYF TGCGCCAGCAGCCCCAATAAGGGGCCCCTCCAAGAGACCCAGTACTTC
TRBJ2-2 . TRBV13 . CASSSGGTGELFF TGTGCCAGCAGCTCCGGAGGAACCGGGGAGCTGTTTTTT
TRBJ2-1 . TRBV2 . CATSSYNEQFF TGTGCCACGAGCTCCTACAATGAGCAGTTCTTC
TRBJ1-6 . TRBV12-5 . CASGLGRSNSPLHF TGTGCTAGTGGTTTGGGACGGAGTAATTCACCCCTCCACTTT
TRBJ1-2 . TRBV12-1 once CASSSRQGVYGYTF TGTGCCAGCAGCTCCAGACAGGGGGTCTATGGCTACACCTTC
TRBJ1-1 . TRBV9 . CASSVAGRGEAFF TGTGCCAGCAGCGTAGCTGGCAGGGGTGAGGCTTTCTTT
TRBJ1-2 TRBD1 TRBV6-6 . CASSYSTGANYGYTF TGTGCCAGCAGTTACTCCACAGGGGCTAACTATGGCTACACCTTC
TRBJ1-6 TRBD1 TRBV3-1/TRBV3-2 . CASSQEGQGDSPLHF TGTGCCAGCAGCCAAGAGGGACAGGGCGATTCACCCCTCCACTTT
TRBJ1-6 . TRBV18 . CASSLTDRNSPLHF TGTGCCAGCTCACTGACGGACAGAAATTCACCCCTCCACTTT
TRBJ1-1 . TRBV28 once CASVDSTEAFF TGTGCCAGCGTCGACAGCACTGAAGCTTTCTTT
TRBJ1-1 . TRBV24-1 . CATSDPSRDTTETEAFF TGTGCCACCAGTGATCCGTCCCGGGACACTACCGAGACTGAAGCTTTCTTT
TRBJ1-1 . TRBV5-1 . CASSLAGSWEAFF TGCGCCAGCAGCTTGGCCGGGTCGTGGGAAGCTTTCTTT
TRBJ1-2 . TRBV1 few CTSSQAEQGGSTKGDYGYTF TGCACCAGCAGCCAAGCCGAACAGGGAGGGAGTACTAAGGGTGACTATGGCTACACCTTC
TRBJ2-5 . TRBV2 . CASSEETQYF TGTGCCAGCTCGGAGGAGACCCAGTACTTC
TRBJ2-3 TRBD2 TRBV5-4 . CASSGLGGSSTDTQYF TGTGCCAGCAGCGGCCTGGGGGGGTCTAGCACAGATACGCAGTATTTT
TRBJ2-2 TRBD2 TRBV5-1 . CASSEPGGTGELFF TGCGCCAGCAGCGAGCCGGGGGGGACCGGGGAGCTGTTTTTT